These 21 T cell receptor beta chains were sequenced from one sample in a study of blood T cell repertoires in COVID-19. Produced via immunoSEQ multiplex PCR; TCRdb's table is partial and in-frame only. The sample has roughly 220,000 clones; approximately 84% are singletons. Sequencing was performed on PBMCs or T cells enriched from blood (not recorded which). The receptors were sampled from a man aged 35 to 55 who had recovered from COVID-19.

The chain joins TRBV7-2 to TRBJ2-5; weak D call: TRBD1 (7 bases). Trimming cost V 3 bases and J 1 base, with 15 bases left between them. The germline V gene has CDR1 SGHTA and CDR2 FQGNSA. This CDR3 has 16 residues. The CDR3 loop reads CASSFARRGPQETQYF. The CDR3, as DNA: TGTGCCAGCAGCTTCGCCCGGAGGGGGCCCCAAGAGACCCAGTACTTC.

The gene calls are TRBV11-2 and TRBJ2-7, with 12 bases aligning to TRBD2. The CDR3 spans 16 residues. The germline V gene encodes CDR1 SGHAT and CDR2 FQNNGV. Unmatched junction bases numbered 10, after V lost 4 bases and J lost 6 bases. The CDR3 sequence: CASSSELAGGISEQYF. CDR3 nucleotides: TGTGCCAGCAGCTCTGAACTAGCGGGGGGAATCTCCGAGCAGTACTTC.

This clone was seen more than once but under ten times. The chain is built from TRBV29-1 and TRBJ2-1; TRBD2 matches 9 bases. The CDR3 extends over 13 amino acids. Germline loops: CDR1 SQVTM, CDR2 ANQGSEA. In DNA, the CDR3 is TGCATCGGGACTAGCAGTCCCCACAATGAGCAGTTCTTC. It yields the protein CIGTSSPHNEQFF.

This chain connects TRBV7-9 to TRBJ1-1, with 7 bases that match TRBD1. This CDR3 contains 15 residues. The trim removed 1 base at V and 1 base at J, leaving 3 bases unmatched. CDR1 SEHNR and CDR2 FQNEAQ come from the germline V gene (reference sequence). CDR3 bases: TGTGCCAGCAGCTTAGAAGGGGGCCCGAACACTGAAGCTTTCTTT. This translates into CASSLEGGPNTEAFF.

The V call is TRBV11-2, the J call TRBJ2-1, with 8 bases matching TRBD2. The trim removed 5 bases at V and 6 bases at J, leaving 3 bases unmatched. The germline V gene encodes CDR1 SGHAT and CDR2 FQNNGV. This CDR3 has 13 residues. The DNA for the CDR3 is TGTGCCAGCAGCGCTGGGACTAGCAATGAGCAGTTCTTC. It yields the protein CASSAGTSNEQFF. The complete variable domain, with remaining parts taken from reference TRBV11-2 and TRBJ2-1, reads EAGVAQSPRYKIIEKRQSVAFWCNPISGHATLYWYQQILGQGPKLLIQFQNNGVVDDSQLPKDRFSAERLKGVDSTLKIQPAKLEDSAVYLCASSAGTSNEQFFGPGTRLTVL.

As regards this clone: The sample carries other DNA sequences with the same CDR3. The chain carries TRBV7-3 and TRBJ2-7; 7 bases are a match to TRBD2. The CDR3 is 14 amino acids. Trimming at V came to 0 bases and at J to 1 base, leaving 0 bases not matched to a gene. The V gene's germline CDR1 is SGHTA and CDR2 FQGTGA. Here the CDR3 DNA reads TGTGCCAGCAGCTTAACTAGCGGGTCCTACGAGCAGTACTTC. This codes for CASSLTSGSYEQYF. Full variable domain (rest looked up from reference TRBV7-3 and TRBJ2-7): GAGVSQTPSNKVTEKGKYVELRCDPISGHTALYWYRQSLGQGPEFLIYFQGTGAADDSGLPNDRFFAVRPEGSVSTLKIQRTERGDSAVYLCASSLTSGSYEQYFGPGTRLTVT.

The chain carries TRBV27 and TRBJ1-1; 9 positions agree with TRBD1. The CDR3 length is 14 residues. V was clipped by 4 bases and J by 5 bases; unmatched bases: 5. The germline CDR1 and CDR2 sequences are MNHEY and SMNVEV (reference sequence). CDR3 amino acids: CASSWGGQGTEAFF. CDR3 coding DNA: TGTGCCAGCAGTTGGGGGGGACAGGGAACTGAAGCTTTCTTT.

The gene calls are TRBV12-3 or TRBV12-4 and TRBJ2-5; D unclear. Between the trimmed V and J ends, which lost 2 bases and 6 bases, there was a span of 7 bases. This CDR3 comprises 12 residues. The chain's CDR3 is CASSLIIQTQYF. Written as DNA, the CDR3 is TGTGCCAGCAGTTTAATCATCCAGACCCAGTACTTC.

The rearrangement uses TRBV28 and TRBJ1-2, with 7 positions matching TRBD1. CDR3 length: 15 residues. J was trimmed by 8 bases and V by 2 bases; bases with no gene match: 11. CDR1 and CDR2 (germline): MDHEN, SYDVKM. CDR3 nucleotide sequence: TGTGCCAGCAGTTTACTATCGATAGGGGGCGGAGGCTACACCTTC. This codes for CASSLLSIGGGGYTF.

The chain uses TRBV7-3 and TRBJ2-3, with D maybe TRBD2 (6 bases). Looked up from germline, CDR1 is SGHTA and CDR2 is FQGTGA. The V end lost 5 bases, the J end lost 3 bases, and 21 bases lay between the germline ends. The CDR3 totals 17 residues. In DNA, the CDR3 is TGTGCCAGCAGCGCGCCAAGAGGAGGGGCGCGGACAGATACGCAGTATTTT. Protein: CASSAPRGGARTDTQYF.

This clone appeared a single time. V is TRBV7-3 and J is TRBJ2-2; 11 bases line up with TRBD1. Germline assignment: CDR1 SGHTA and CDR2 FQGTGA. The CDR3 runs 16 residues. The V gene end was trimmed by 5 bases and the J gene end by 7 bases; junction bases not matched to a gene: 9. For the CDR3, the DNA is TGTGCCAGCAGCCCGACGGACAGGGGGCATGGCGGGGAGCTGTTTTTT. It translates to CASSPTDRGHGGELFF.

The chain recombines TRBV5-1 with TRBJ2-1; 9 bases line up with TRBD1. CDR1 is SGHRS and CDR2 is YFSETQ in the germline V gene. The CDR3 loop spans 15 amino acids. V shed 6 bases, J shed 5 bases, and the junction held 9 bases outside the gene matches. CDR3: CASNRGPTGDNEQFF. CDR3 nucleotide sequence: TGCGCCAGCAACAGGGGGCCGACTGGAGACAATGAGCAGTTCTTC.

This chain uses TRBV7-2 with TRBJ1-3; no reliable D call. CDR3 length equals 16 residues. Per the germline V gene, CDR1 is SGHTA and CDR2 is FQGNSA. V lost 1 base to trimming and J lost 4 bases, with 14 bases between them. Here the CDR3 DNA reads TGTGCCAGCAGCTTAGGTACGCTGCGGCGAGGAAACACCATATATTTT. Protein product: CASSLGTLRRGNTIYF.

V gene TRBV6-5 combines with J gene TRBJ1-5; D uncertain. Germline V lookup: CDR1 MNHEY, CDR2 SVGAGI. The V end was cut by 7 bases, the J end by 0 bases, with 7 bases between. This CDR3 comprises 13 residues. CDR3 in DNA: TGTGCCAGCAAGGAGGATAGCAATCAGCCCCAGCATTTT. It codes for CASKEDSNQPQHF.

Remarks on this clone: The same CDR3 also results from other DNA sequences found in this sample. This chain joins TRBV7-9 and TRBJ1-1; a weak D match, TRBD1 (5 bases). The CDR3 sequence is 14 residues long. Deletions cut 1 base from V and 1 base from J, with 7 bases between. Germline loops: CDR1 SEHNR, CDR2 FQNEAQ (reference sequence). Here the CDR3 reads CASSLGQGNTEAFF. The CDR3 region has the DNA TGTGCCAGCAGCTTAGGGCAGGGGAACACTGAAGCTTTCTTT.

The genes are TRBV12-3 or TRBV12-4 and TRBJ2-3; D is unresolved. The CDR3 extends over 13 amino acids. The germline V and J ends were trimmed by 5 bases and 6 bases, with 12 bases remaining between them. In nucleotides, the CDR3 is TGTGCCAGCAGTATTAACGTGCGGGATACGCAGTATTTT. It codes for CASSINVRDTQYF.

The J gene is TRBJ2-5, the V gene TRBV7-2, with 13 bases aligning to TRBD2. V shed 1 base, J shed 6 bases, and the junction held 8 bases outside the gene matches. There are 17 residues in the CDR3. Germline CDR1 reads SGHTA; CDR2 reads FQGNSA. Here the CDR3 reads CASSLDTSGGAMKTQYF. CDR3 nucleotide sequence: TGTGCCAGCAGCTTAGATACTAGCGGGGGGGCCATGAAGACCCAGTACTTC. Together with reference TRBV7-2 and TRBJ2-5, the CDR3 gives the full variable domain: GAGVSQSPSNKVTEKGKDVELRCDPISGHTALYWYRQSLGQGLEFLIYFQGNSAPDKSGLPSDRFSAERTGGSVSTLTIQRTQQEDSAVYLCASSLDTSGGAMKTQYFGPGTRLLVL.

V usage is TRBV30 and J usage is TRBJ2-2; TRBD2 matches at 7 bases. Germline assignment: CDR1 GTSNPN and CDR2 SVGIG (reference sequence). The CDR3 runs 15 residues. V lost 3 bases to trimming and J lost 3 bases; unmatched junction nucleotides: 7. The DNA for the CDR3 is TGTGCCTGGAGGTCATGGGAGGGATACACCGGGGAGCTGTTTTTT. This translates into CAWRSWEGYTGELFF.

This clone was seen a single time. The chain carries TRBV2 and TRBJ2-1, with 7 bases lining up with TRBD2. Germline V lookup: CDR1 SNHLY, CDR2 FYNNEI. The CDR3 extends over 13 amino acids. Trimming removed 3 bases from V and 8 bases from J; junction bases left unmatched: 4. The CDR3 DNA sequence: TGTGCCAGCAGTGAGCGGGAGACAGATGAGCAGTTCTTC. It codes for CASSERETDEQFF.

This clone was counted a single time. This chain links TRBV7-8 with TRBJ1-1; 8 bases align to TRBD1. Per germline, CDR1 SGHVS and CDR2 FQNEAQ. The trim removed 5 bases at V and 6 bases at J, leaving 14 bases unmatched. The CDR3 has 16 residues. CDR3 sequence (DNA): TGTGCCAGCAGCCCGACCCTACAGGGGGTGAGTGCTGAAGCTTTCTTT. This encodes CASSPTLQGVSAEAFF.

This clone occurred once. The gene calls are TRBV13 and TRBJ1-1, with TRBD1 as a possible D gene (5 bases). This CDR3 spans 14 amino acids. The V gene's germline CDR1 is PRHDT and CDR2 FYEKMQ (reference sequence). V was shortened by 5 bases and J by 1 base, with 11 bases between the two germline ends. The CDR3: CASSPGGENTEAFF. CDR3 coding DNA: TGTGCCAGCAGCCCCGGGGGGGAGAACACTGAAGCTTTCTTT.